This T cell receptor beta chain was identified during a study of PD-L1 blockade in urothelial cancer (dated by TCRdb to 2017 to 2019). About the study as a whole: Every patient began therapy in about 2014 and was given atezolizumab 1,200 mg intravenously every 3 weeks. Pretreatment tumor samples and matched peripheral blood, collected serially before and after atezolizumab treatment, underwent TCR sequencing. The study was an exploratory multi-omic analysis of somatic, immune and clinical correlates of response to PD-L1 blockade with atezolizumab in urothelial cancer. Blood samples were analyzed 3 weeks after the start of treatment (second dose) and 6 weeks after the start of treatment. In the same patients who had TCR sequencing, pretreatment tumors also underwent whole exome sequencing and RNA sequencing. An ECOG performance status of 0 or 1 was recorded for the patients, and 0 to 3 prior chemotherapy regimens had been received by the patients. About 85% of the roughly 29 patients were identified as males with urothelial cancer of bladder origin, and a prior smoking history was reported by 18 of 29 patients. Around 29 patients had pretreatment blood TCR-seq, approximately 24 had at least one posttreatment blood collection, and approximately 24 had tumor TCR-seq. Blood samples gave median yields of about 140,000 T cells and 65,000 to 85,000 unique TCRs, along with a median clonality of approximately 0.084. Durable clinical benefit was achieved by nine patients and was not achieved by 20 patients. Progression-free survival longer than 6 months counted as durable clinical benefit, and TCR features were additionally tested against both progression-free and overall survival. Summary of the overall study and its limitations: Greater expansion of tumor-associated TCR clones in peripheral blood 3 weeks after the start of treatment was observed in patients with durable benefit (n ≈ 22, p = 0.022). Small sample size (n ≈ 29) and many exploratory analyses mean the results are intended to be hypothesis-generating. A pretreatment peripheral blood TCR clonality below the median was linked to improved progression-free and overall survival.

Worth noting for this clone: Its cognate antigen has yet to be identified. Base qualities are not recorded, but no much larger clone differs from it by a single base.

Synthetic TCR analog templates were spiked into each PCR so that absolute template abundance could be estimated from read counts. The immunoSEQ assay used bias-controlled V and J gene primers to amplify TCRbeta CDR3 regions from genomic DNA. Sequencing of rearranged TCRbeta segments was performed at approximately 20X coverage. The study's processing was this. Clustering was used to correct sequencing errors, and CDR3s were annotated against IMGT to assign V, D and J genes. Downstream analyses used only productive TCRbeta rearrangements and left out out-of-frame or stop-codon sequences. To compute clonality, Shannon entropy was normalized by the log of the number of unique productive sequences and then subtracted from one. Fisher's exact test with Benjamini-Hochberg correction, using a cutoff of adjusted p below 0.01, was how clones that differed between time points or between blood and tumor were identified. This immuneACCESS table, as held by TCRdb, lists in-frame sequences with V and J called but not all clones. Of the missing ones, under half trace to an unresolved V gene in checked studies; the others have no known cause. V, J and clone size derive from that table, while D and trimming were established from the DNA sequence. The sample data list under 60,000 clones, and under 90% of these were observed just once. In total, the top ten clones hold around 3.2% of the sample.

The time point label of this sample denotes: pretreatment peripheral blood. The cohort comprised 25 to 30 patients with locally advanced or metastatic urothelial carcinoma treated at Memorial Sloan Kettering on a trial protocol. Peripheral blood mononuclear cells were collected pretreatment and during treatment, with between 1 and 8 total time points obtained per patient. The Qiagen DNeasy Blood extraction kit was used to purify genomic DNA from total PBMCs and from tumor samples. PBMCs were collected pretreatment and during treatment, and were isolated and stored as previously described. The CDR3 starts with the cysteine, ends with the phenylalanine, and has 15 residues. CDR3 DNA only is kept here, 45 bases in frame from base 1. Looking up the germline V gene (reference sequence) yields CDR1 SGHNT and CDR2 YYREEE. The germline V and J ends show losses of 5 bases and 2 bases respectively, and no gene match explains 5 bases of the junction.

Here the sequenced sample was PBMCs, taken around atezolizumab (anti-PD-L1) treatment. The chain uses TRBV5-4 and TRBJ2-7; 12 of the junction bases match TRBD2. This sequence originates from a man aged 70-80 years with urothelial cancer. The base sequence is TGTGCCAGCAGAGACAGACTAGCGGGGGCCTACGAGCAGTACTTC. It codes for CASRDRLAGAYEQYF.